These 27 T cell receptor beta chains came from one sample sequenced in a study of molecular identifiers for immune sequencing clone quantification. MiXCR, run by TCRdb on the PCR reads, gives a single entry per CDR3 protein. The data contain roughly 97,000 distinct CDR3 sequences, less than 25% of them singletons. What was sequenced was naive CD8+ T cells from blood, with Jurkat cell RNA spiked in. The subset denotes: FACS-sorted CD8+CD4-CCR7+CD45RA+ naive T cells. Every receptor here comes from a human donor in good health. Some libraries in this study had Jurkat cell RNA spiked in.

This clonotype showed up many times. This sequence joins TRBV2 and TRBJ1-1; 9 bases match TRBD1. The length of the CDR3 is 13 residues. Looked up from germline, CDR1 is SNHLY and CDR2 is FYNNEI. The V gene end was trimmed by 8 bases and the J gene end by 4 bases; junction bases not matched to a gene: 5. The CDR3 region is CASGDRVGTEAFF. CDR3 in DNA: TGTGCCAGCGGGGACAGGGTTGGCACTGAAGCTTTCTTT. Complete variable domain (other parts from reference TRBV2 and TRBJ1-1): EPEVTQTPSHQVTQMGQEVILRCVPISNHLYFYWYRQILGQKVEFLVSFYNNEISEKSEIFDDQFSVERPDGSNFTLKIRSTKLEDSAMYFCASGDRVGTEAFFGQGTRLTVV.

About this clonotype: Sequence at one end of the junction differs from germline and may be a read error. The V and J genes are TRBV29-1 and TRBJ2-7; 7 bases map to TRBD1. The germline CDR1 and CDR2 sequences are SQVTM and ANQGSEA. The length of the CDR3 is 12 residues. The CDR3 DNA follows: TGCAGCGTTGTAGGGACAGTTGGCGAGCAGTCCTTC. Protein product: CSVVGTVGEQSF.

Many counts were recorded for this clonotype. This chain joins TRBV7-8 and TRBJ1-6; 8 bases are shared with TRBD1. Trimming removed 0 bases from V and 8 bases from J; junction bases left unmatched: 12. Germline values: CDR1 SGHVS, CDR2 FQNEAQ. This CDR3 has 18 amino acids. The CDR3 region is CASSLAPIAQGADSPLHF. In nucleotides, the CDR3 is TGTGCCAGCAGCTTAGCCCCCATTGCTCAGGGGGCGGATTCACCCCTCCACTTT.

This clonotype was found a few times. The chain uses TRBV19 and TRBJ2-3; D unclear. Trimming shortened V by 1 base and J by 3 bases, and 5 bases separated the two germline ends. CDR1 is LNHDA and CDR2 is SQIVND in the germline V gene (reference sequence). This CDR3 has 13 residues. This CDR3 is CASSIAQTDTQYF. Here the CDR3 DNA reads TGTGCCAGTAGTATAGCGCAGACAGATACGCAGTATTTT.

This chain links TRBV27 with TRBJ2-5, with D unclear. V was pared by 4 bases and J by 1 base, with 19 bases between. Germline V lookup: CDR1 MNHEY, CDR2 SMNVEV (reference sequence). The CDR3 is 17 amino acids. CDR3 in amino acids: CASSSINLNFRQETQYF. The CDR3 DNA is TGTGCCAGCAGTTCAATCAATTTAAACTTTCGCCAAGAGACCCAGTACTTC.

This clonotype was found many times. CDR3 loop: CASGLVRSWLEQYF. CDR3 in DNA: TGTGCTAGTGGTTTGGTACGGTCGTGGCTCGAGCAGTACTTC. V usage is TRBV12-5 and J usage is TRBJ2-7, with D unresolved. V was clipped by 0 bases and J by 6 bases, with 12 bases between them. Germline V gene data show CDR1 as LGHNT and CDR2 as FRNRAP. The CDR3 is 14 amino acids.

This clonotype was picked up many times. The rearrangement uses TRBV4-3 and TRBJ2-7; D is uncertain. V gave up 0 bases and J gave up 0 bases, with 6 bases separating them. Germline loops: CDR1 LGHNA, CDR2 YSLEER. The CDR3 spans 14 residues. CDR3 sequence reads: CASSQDWSSYEQYF. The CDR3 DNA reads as TGCGCCAGCAGCCAAGACTGGAGCTCCTACGAGCAGTACTTC.

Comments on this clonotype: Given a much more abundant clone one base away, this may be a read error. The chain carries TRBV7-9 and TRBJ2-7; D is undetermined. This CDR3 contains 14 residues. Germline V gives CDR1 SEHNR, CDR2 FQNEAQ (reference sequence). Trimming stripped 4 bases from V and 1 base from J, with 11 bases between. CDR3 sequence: CASSSYGSSYEQYF. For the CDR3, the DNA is TGTGCCAGCAGCTCCTACGGGTCTTCCTACGAGCAGTACTTC.

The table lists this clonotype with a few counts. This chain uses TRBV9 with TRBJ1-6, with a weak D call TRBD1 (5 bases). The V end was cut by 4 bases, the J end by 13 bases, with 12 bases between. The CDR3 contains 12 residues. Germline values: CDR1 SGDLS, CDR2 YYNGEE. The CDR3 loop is CASSPGGGPLHF. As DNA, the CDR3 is TGTGCCAGCAGCCCCGGGGGGGGTCCCCTCCACTTT. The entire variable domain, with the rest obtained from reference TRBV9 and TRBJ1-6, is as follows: DSGVTQTPKHLITATGQRVTLRCSPRSGDLSVYWYQQSLDQGLQFLIQYYNGEERAKGNILERFSAQQFPDLHSELNLSSLELGDSALYFCASSPGGGPLHFGNGTRLTVT.

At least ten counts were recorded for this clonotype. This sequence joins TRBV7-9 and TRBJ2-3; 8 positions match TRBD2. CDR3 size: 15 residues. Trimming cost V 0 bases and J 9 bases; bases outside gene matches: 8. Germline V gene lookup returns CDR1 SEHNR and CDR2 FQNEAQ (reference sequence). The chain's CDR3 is CASSLADPGGETQYF. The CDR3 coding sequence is TGTGCCAGCAGCTTAGCGGATCCCGGGGGGGAGACGCAGTATTTT.

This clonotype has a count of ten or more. As DNA, the CDR3 is TGTGCCAGCAGCGTAGCTACGAGCTACGAGCAGTACTTC. Amino acid sequence: CASSVATSYEQYF. The chain is built from TRBV9 and TRBJ2-7; D unclear. CDR1 SGDLS and CDR2 YYNGEE come from the germline V gene. The ends were cut back, 0 bases at V and 3 bases at J, with 7 bases in the middle. There are 13 residues in the CDR3.

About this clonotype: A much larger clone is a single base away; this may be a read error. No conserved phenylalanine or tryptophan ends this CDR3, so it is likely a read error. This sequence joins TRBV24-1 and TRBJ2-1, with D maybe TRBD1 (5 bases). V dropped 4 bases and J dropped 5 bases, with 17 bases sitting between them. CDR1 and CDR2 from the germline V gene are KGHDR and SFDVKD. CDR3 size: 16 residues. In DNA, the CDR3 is TGTGCCACCAGTGACCAAGACAGAGAATATAACAATGAGCAGTTCCTC. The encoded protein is CATSDQDREYNNEQFL.

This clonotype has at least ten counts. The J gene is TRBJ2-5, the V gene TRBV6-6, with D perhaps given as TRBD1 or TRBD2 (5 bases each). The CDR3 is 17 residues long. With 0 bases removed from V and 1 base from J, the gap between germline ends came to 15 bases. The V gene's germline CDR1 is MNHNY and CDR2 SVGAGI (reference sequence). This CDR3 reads CASSYSDSDRGQETQYF. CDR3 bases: TGTGCCAGCAGTTACTCCGACAGCGATCGGGGCCAAGAGACCCAGTACTTC.

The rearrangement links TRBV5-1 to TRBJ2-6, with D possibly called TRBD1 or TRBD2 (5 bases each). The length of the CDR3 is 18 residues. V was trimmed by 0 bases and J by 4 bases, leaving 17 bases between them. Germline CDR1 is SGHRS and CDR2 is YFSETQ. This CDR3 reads CASSLAGTGEWGANVLTF. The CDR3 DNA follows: TGCGCCAGCAGCTTGGCAGGGACCGGGGAGTGGGGGGCCAACGTCCTGACTTTC.

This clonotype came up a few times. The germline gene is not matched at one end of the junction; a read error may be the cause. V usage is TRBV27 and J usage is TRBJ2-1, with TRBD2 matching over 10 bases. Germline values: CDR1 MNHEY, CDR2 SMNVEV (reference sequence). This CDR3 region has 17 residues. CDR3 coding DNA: TGTACCAGCAGTCCCCGGCTAGCGGGAGAACCCTACAATGAGCAGTTCTTC. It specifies CTSSPRLAGEPYNEQFF.

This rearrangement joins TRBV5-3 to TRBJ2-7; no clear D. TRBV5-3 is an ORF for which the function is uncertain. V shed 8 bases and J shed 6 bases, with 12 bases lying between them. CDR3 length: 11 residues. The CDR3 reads CASSHDSEQYF. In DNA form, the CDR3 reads TGTGCCAGCAGCCATGACTCCGAGCAGTACTTC.

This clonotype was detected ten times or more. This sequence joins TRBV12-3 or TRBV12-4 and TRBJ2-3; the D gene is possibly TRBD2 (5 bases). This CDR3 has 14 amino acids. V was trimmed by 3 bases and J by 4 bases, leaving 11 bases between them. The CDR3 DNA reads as TGTGCCAGCAGTTTCACTAGGGCCGCAGATACGCAGTATTTT. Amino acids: CASSFTRAADTQYF.

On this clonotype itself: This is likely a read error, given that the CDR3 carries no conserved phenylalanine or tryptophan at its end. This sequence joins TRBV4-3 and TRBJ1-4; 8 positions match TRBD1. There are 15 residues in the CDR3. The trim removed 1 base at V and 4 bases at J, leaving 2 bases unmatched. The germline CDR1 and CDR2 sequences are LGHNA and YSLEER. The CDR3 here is CASSQGTGSNEKLFL. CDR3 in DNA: TGCGCCAGCAGCCAAGGGACAGGGAGTAATGAAAAACTGTTTCTT.

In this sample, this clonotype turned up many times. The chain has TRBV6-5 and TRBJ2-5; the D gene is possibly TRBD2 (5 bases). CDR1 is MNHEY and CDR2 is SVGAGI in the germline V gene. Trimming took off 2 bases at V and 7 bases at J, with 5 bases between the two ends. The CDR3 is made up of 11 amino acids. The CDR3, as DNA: TGTGCCAGCAGTTACGGAGGGACCCAGTACTTC. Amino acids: CASSYGGTQYF.

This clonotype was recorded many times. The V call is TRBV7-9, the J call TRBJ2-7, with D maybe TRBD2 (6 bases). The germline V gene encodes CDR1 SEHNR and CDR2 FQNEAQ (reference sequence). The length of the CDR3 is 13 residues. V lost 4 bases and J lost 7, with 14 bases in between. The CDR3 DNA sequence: TGTGCCAGCAGCTCTTCCATCGCGGGGGAGCAGTACTTC. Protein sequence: CASSSSIAGEQYF.

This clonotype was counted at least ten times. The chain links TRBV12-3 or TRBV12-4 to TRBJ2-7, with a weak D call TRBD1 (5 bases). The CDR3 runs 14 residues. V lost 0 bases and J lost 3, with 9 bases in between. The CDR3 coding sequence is TGTGCCAGCAGTTTAGCAGGGGCAGGCTACGAGCAGTACTTC. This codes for CASSLAGAGYEQYF.

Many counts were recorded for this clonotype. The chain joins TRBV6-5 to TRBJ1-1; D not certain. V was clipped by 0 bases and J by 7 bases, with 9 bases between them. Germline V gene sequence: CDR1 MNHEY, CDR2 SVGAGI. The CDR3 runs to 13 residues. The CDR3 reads CASSYSSSFEAFF. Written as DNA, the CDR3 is TGTGCCAGCAGTTACTCGAGTTCCTTTGAAGCTTTCTTT.

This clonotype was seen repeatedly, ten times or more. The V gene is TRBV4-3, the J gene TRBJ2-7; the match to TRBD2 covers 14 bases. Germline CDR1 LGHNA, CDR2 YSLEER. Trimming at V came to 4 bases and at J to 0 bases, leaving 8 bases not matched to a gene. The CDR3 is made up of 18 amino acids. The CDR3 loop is CASSPGLAGVLDSYEQYF. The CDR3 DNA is TGCGCCAGCAGCCCGGGACTAGCGGGAGTGCTAGACTCCTACGAGCAGTACTTC.

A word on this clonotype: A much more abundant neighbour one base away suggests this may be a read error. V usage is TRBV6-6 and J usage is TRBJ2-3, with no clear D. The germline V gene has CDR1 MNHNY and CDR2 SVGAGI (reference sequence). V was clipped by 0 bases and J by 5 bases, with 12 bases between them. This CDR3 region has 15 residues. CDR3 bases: TGTGCCAGCAGTTACTCGTTTCTTAGAGGAGATACGCAGTATTTT. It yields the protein CASSYSFLRGDTQYF.

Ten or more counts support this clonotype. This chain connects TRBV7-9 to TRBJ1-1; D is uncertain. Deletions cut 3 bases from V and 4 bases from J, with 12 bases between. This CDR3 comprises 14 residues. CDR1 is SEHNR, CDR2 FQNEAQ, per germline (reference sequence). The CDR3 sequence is CASSFSRGGTEAFF. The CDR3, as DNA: TGTGCCAGCAGCTTTTCCCGGGGAGGCACTGAAGCTTTCTTT.

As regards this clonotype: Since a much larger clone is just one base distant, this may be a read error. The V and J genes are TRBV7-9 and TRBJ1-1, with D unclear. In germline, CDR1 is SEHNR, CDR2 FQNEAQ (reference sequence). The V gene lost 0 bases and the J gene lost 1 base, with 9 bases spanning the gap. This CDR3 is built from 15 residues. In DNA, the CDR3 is TGTGCCAGCAGCTTAGCACCCCCACCGAACACTGAAGCTTTCTTT. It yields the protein CASSLAPPPNTEAFF.

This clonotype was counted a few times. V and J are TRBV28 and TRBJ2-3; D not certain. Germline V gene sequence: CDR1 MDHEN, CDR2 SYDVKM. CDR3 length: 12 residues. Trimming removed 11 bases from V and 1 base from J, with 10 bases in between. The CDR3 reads CASVAGTDTQYF. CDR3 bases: TGTGCCTCGGTGGCAGGCACAGATACGCAGTATTTT.